These 17 T cell receptor beta chains share one sample of origin, sequenced in a study of PD-1 blockade in classical Hodgkin lymphoma. Only in-frame clones appear in the TCRdb table, and some are missing; sequencing was by immunoSEQ multiplex PCR. The table lists 45,000 to 55,000 clones, over 75% of them singletons, with approximately 15% in the top ten. Each patient's relapse followed autologous stem cell transplantation, and brentuximab vedotin exposure varied. Here the sequenced sample was peripheral blood mononuclear cells (PBMCs), taken at baseline. These receptor sequences come from a human donor with classical Hodgkin lymphoma.

The rearrangement uses TRBV11-2 and TRBJ2-1; tentative D call: TRBD2 (6 bases). Deletions cut 0 bases from V and 9 bases from J, with 9 bases between. This CDR3 contains 13 residues. Germline CDR1 SGHAT, CDR2 FQNNGV. The CDR3 protein is CASSLEAGSEQFF. The CDR3 DNA is TGTGCCAGCAGCTTAGAAGCCGGGAGTGAGCAGTTCTTC.

This clone turned up a few times. V usage is TRBV7-9 and J usage is TRBJ1-2, with unresolved D. The CDR3 totals 15 residues. V was pared by 0 bases and J by 2 bases, with 10 bases between. Germline V gene sequence: CDR1 SEHNR, CDR2 FQNEAQ (reference sequence). The CDR3 region has the DNA TGTGCCAGCAGCTTAGCGGCAGCTACCAACTATGGCTACACCTTC. Translating gives CASSLAAATNYGYTF.

The V and J genes are TRBV5-1 and TRBJ2-1; 9 nucleotides line up with TRBD2. This CDR3 is 14 amino acids long. Looked up from germline, CDR1 is SGHRS and CDR2 is YFSETQ. The V gene end was trimmed by 7 bases and the J gene end by 10 bases; junction bases not matched to a gene: 12. CDR3 DNA sequence: TGCGCCAGCCGAGGGCGGGAGGGCCTTCACGAGCAGTTCTTC. Translated: CASRGREGLHEQFF. The whole variable domain, remainder taken from reference TRBV5-1 and TRBJ2-1, is KAGVTQTPRYLIKTRGQQVTLSCSPISGHRSVSWYQQTPGQGLQFLFEYFSETQRNKGNFPGRFSGRQFSNSRSEMNVSTLELGDSALYLCASRGREGLHEQFFGPGTRLTVL.

The chain is built from TRBV6-1 and TRBJ1-5; no firm D call. Trimming took off 4 bases at V and 4 bases at J, with 11 bases between the two ends. Looked up from germline, CDR1 is MNHNS and CDR2 is SASEGT. The CDR3 sequence is 14 residues long. The CDR3 here is CASSAGRKNQPQHF. For the CDR3, the DNA is TGTGCCAGCAGTGCCGGACGGAAGAATCAGCCCCAGCATTTT.

V and J are TRBV7-2 and TRBJ2-2, with a possible D match to TRBD1 (7 bases). There are 14 residues in the CDR3. V gave up 2 bases and J gave up 13 bases, with 17 bases separating them. The germline gives CDR1 SGHTA, CDR2 FQGNSA. This CDR3 is CASSLYQRQGGLFF. In DNA, the CDR3 is TGTGCCAGCAGCTTATATCAAAGACAGGGAGGGCTGTTTTTT.

The V and J genes are TRBV4-1 and TRBJ2-1, with 7 nucleotides matching TRBD1. Losses at the gene ends were 1 base for V and 7 bases for J; bases not matched to a gene: 10. Germline CDR1 and CDR2: MGHRA and YSYEKL. This CDR3 comprises 16 residues. The CDR3 nucleotides read TGCGCCAGCAGCCAAGGTTTAGGGGGCAGCTCAAATGAGCAGTTCTTC. Protein sequence: CASSQGLGGSSNEQFF.

The chain carries TRBV7-7 and TRBJ2-1, with D possibly TRBD2 on 6 matching bases. The CDR3 is 13 residues long. The germline V gene has CDR1 SSHAT and CDR2 FNYEAQ (reference sequence). Trimming removed 2 bases at V and 6 bases at J, with 8 bases between. The DNA for the CDR3 is TGTGCCAGCAGCTTATGGGGGGTCAATGAGCAGTTCTTC. It yields the protein CASSLWGVNEQFF.

The chain couples TRBV12-5 to TRBJ1-5, with 8 bases lining up with TRBD1. There are 16 residues in the CDR3. CDR1 LGHNT and CDR2 FRNRAP come from the germline V gene. J lost 0 bases, V lost 10 bases, and 11 bases had no gene match. This CDR3 reads CATQGQGALSNQPQHF. For the CDR3, the DNA is TGTGCTACGCAGGGGCAGGGGGCCCTTAGCAATCAGCCCCAGCATTTT.

V gene TRBV30 combines with J gene TRBJ1-2; D not resolved. This CDR3 has 11 amino acids. Germline CDR1 and CDR2: GTSNPN and SVGIG (reference sequence). The V and J ends lost 1 base and 10 bases respectively, with 10 bases between them. CDR3 amino acids: CAWSGGGLYTF. In nucleotides, the CDR3 is TGTGCCTGGAGTGGAGGCGGCCTCTACACCTTC.

The J gene is TRBJ1-5, the V gene TRBV19, with D possibly matching TRBD1 (6 bases). This CDR3 has 18 amino acids. Deletions cut 7 bases from V and 11 bases from J, with 33 bases between. Germline CDR1 LNHDA, CDR2 SQIVND (reference sequence). The CDR3 spells CASTRLGGTTSAQGSQHF. CDR3 DNA sequence: TGTGCCAGTACTAGGTTGGGAGGAACAACCTCGGCTCAGGGGTCCCAGCATTTT.

The chain has TRBV7-3 and TRBJ2-1; 8 nucleotides line up with TRBD2. CDR3 length: 15 residues. Germline V gene lookup returns CDR1 SGHTA and CDR2 FQGTGA. Trimming removed 2 bases from V and 5 bases from J; junction bases left unmatched: 5. For the CDR3, the DNA is TGTGCCAGCAGCTTATTACGGGAGGGAGACAATGAGCAGTTCTTC. Translation: CASSLLREGDNEQFF.

In its sample, this clone was seen a few times. The CDR3 is CASSPWDGYTF. Written as DNA, the CDR3 is TGTGCCAGCAGCCCCTGGGATGGCTACACCTTC. The chain joins TRBV6-6 to TRBJ1-2; D gene ambiguous. Trimming stripped 6 bases from V and 6 bases from J, with 8 bases between. In germline, CDR1 is MNHNY, CDR2 SVGAGI (reference sequence). CDR3 length: 11 amino acids.

J is TRBJ2-5 and V is TRBV27; the match to TRBD1 covers 7 bases. V shed 6 bases and J 7 bases; nucleotides not matched to a gene: 17. Germline V gene data show CDR1 as MNHEY and CDR2 as SMNVEV (reference sequence). There are 16 residues in the CDR3. CDR3 DNA: TGTGCCAGCAGGGGGTGGACAGGCGGCCCCCCGGGGACCCAGTACTTC. Translating gives CASRGWTGGPPGTQYF.

The chain has TRBV19 and TRBJ1-5; unclear D gene. V shed 9 bases and J shed 0 bases, with 9 bases lying between them. CDR1 is LNHDA, CDR2 SQIVND, per germline (reference sequence). The CDR3 contains 13 residues. CDR3 loop: CASETDSNQPQHF. The DNA for the CDR3 is TGTGCCAGCGAGACGGATAGCAATCAGCCCCAGCATTTT.

The V and J genes are TRBV7-2 and TRBJ2-3; TRBD1 agrees at 8 bases. Germline CDR1 SGHTA, CDR2 FQGNSA. The CDR3 length is 16 residues. Trimming cost V 5 bases and J 5 bases; bases outside gene matches: 12. The CDR3 DNA reads as TGTGCCAGCAGCATTACAGGGGGGAAGTTGGGAGATACGCAGTATTTT. This sequence encodes CASSITGGKLGDTQYF.

Concerning this clone itself: One end of the junction is discordant with germline, which a read error may explain. The V gene is TRBV5-5, the J gene TRBJ1-3; 7 bases align to TRBD1. Germline assignment: CDR1 SGHKS and CDR2 YYEKEE (reference sequence). This CDR3 contains 12 residues. As DNA, the CDR3 is TGTGCCAGCAGCTTGGAAAGGGGGCAGCCGTCTTTT. This codes for CASSLERGQPSF.

The chain uses TRBV7-9 and TRBJ1-2; D is unresolved. In germline, CDR1 is SEHNR, CDR2 FQNEAQ (reference sequence). The germline V and J ends were trimmed by 5 bases and 1 base, with 2 bases remaining between them. The CDR3 sequence is 11 residues long. The CDR3 protein is CASSRNYGYTF. In DNA, the CDR3 is TGTGCCAGCAGCCGTAACTATGGCTACACCTTC.